This section outlines one T cell receptor beta chain sequence together with its context. The antigen it binds to is not known. Per-base quality was not reported, and no clone a single base away is much larger than it. Preparation of the library involved the immunoSEQ multiplex PCR assay. The table comes from immuneACCESS by way of TCRdb, which keeps in-frame sequences with V and J called. Part of the clones is missing from these tables; in studies checked, under half for an unresolved V gene and the rest for unknown reasons. The sample table records fewer than 60,000 clones; less than 95% of these occur just once. The ten largest clones take up approximately 0.31% of the sample. The sample comes from a study of T cell changes during pregnancy in multiple sclerosis (dated by TCRdb to between 2018 and 2021). At the level of the whole study: In women with multiple sclerosis, the researchers looked at how the T cell repertoire shifted as pregnancy progressed.

V lost 6 bases and J lost 3 bases; the stretch between them is 9 bases long. From the cysteine up to the phenylalanine, the CDR3 has a length of 11 residues. Of all the DNA, just the CDR3 is kept, 33 bases in frame from base 1. The germline V gene provides CDR1 SQVTM and CDR2 ANQGSEA. The TCR originated in a female donor with multiple sclerosis, enrolled in a pregnancy study. The rearranged chain carries TRBV29-1 and TRBJ2-7; the D gene assignment is ambiguous. Sequenced material: CD4+ T cells from peripheral blood mononuclear cells, taken in the third trimester of pregnancy. CDR3 region: CSVVRGYEQYF. The sequenced DNA is TGCAGCGTAGTCAGAGGCTACGAGCAGTACTTC.